This TCR beta chain was sequenced in a study of beta chain features in type 1 diabetes. Notes on this clone: Its specificity is unknown.

The V segment lost 6 bases and the J segment 5 bases; nucleotides outside the gene matches: 8. The CDR3 extends over 14 amino acids. Germline CDR1 SGHRS, CDR2 YFSETQ. Study findings and constraints: Any HLA-type effect on TCRB rearrangement remained unresolved here. Shortening of TCRB CDR3s, moderate but significant, appeared in all four CD4+ subsets of Type 1 diabetes patients.

Sequenced material consisted of expressed TCRB transcripts (all of the isolated RNA was reverse transcribed). Measured with immunoSEQ multiplex PCR; TCRdb has only the in-frame clones, and not every one. The sample shows approximately 70,000 clones, nearly 50% of them seen only once. The sequence was obtained from a man under 40 with type 1 diabetes. Sample: central memory CD4+ T cells from blood. The chain combines TRBV5-1 with TRBJ2-1; TRBD2 matches 7 bases. CDR3 nucleotide sequence: TGCGCCAGCACCGTAACCGGGAGGAACAATGAGCAGTTCTTC. Translated, it gives CASTVTGRNNEQFF.